The 19 T cell receptor beta chains below come from one sample, sequenced in a study of blood T cell repertoires in COVID-19. Assay: immunoSEQ multiplex PCR; the TCRdb copy retains only in-frame clones and omits some. The repertoire has some 300,000 clones, 85% to 90% of them found once; the top ten carry 6% to 8%. Sequenced: peripheral blood. Receptors were obtained from a woman between 50 and 59 years old with COVID-19, enrolled during active disease.

CDR3 sequence: CASSLALGNYGYTF. CDR3 nucleotide sequence: TGTGCCAGCAGCTTGGCCCTAGGAAACTATGGCTACACCTTC. The chain is built from TRBV5-4 and TRBJ1-2; D is uncertain. Trimming cost V 0 bases and J 2 bases, with 8 bases left between them. The germline gives CDR1 SGHNT, CDR2 YYREEE (reference sequence). The CDR3 extends over 14 amino acids.

The chain carries TRBV14 and TRBJ1-2, with 12 bases that match TRBD1. This CDR3 comprises 16 residues. Germline CDR1 SGHDN, CDR2 FVKESK. After removal of 3 bases from V and 4 bases from J, the junction contained 6 bases not matched to a gene. CDR3 coding DNA: TGTGCCAGCAGCCATGGGACAGGGGGCAGGGGCTATGGCTACACCTTC. Encoded protein: CASSHGTGGRGYGYTF.

The rearrangement links TRBV18 to TRBJ1-5, with D possibly matching TRBD1 (6 bases). The germline CDR1 and CDR2 sequences are KGHSH and LQKENI. The CDR3 sequence is 14 residues long. V lost 5 bases to trimming and J lost 4 bases, with 12 bases between them. CDR3 nucleotide sequence: TGTGCCAGCTCAGTACAGGGCTTAAATCAGCCCCAGCATTTT. It is translated as CASSVQGLNQPQHF.

The chain has TRBV5-8 and TRBJ2-7, with 12 bases fitting TRBD1. The CDR3 spans 14 residues. V gave up 7 bases and J gave up 8 bases; unmatched junction bases: 10. Germline lookup yields CDR1 SGHTS and CDR2 YDEGEE. CDR3 coding DNA: TGTGCCAGCGGGACAGGGGGCGCTGGGGCGAAGCAGTACTTC. Encoded protein: CASGTGGAGAKQYF. The variable domain in full, completed from reference TRBV5-8 and TRBJ2-7, reads EAGVTQSPTHLIKTRGQQATLRCSPISGHTSVYWYQQALGLGLQFLLWYDEGEERNRGNFPPRFSGRQFPNYSSELNVNALELEDSALYLCASGTGGAGAKQYFGPGTRLTVT.

With respect to this clone: Other nucleotide sequences in the sample specify the same CDR3. The chain employs TRBV9 and TRBJ2-7; no firm D call. The germline V gene encodes CDR1 SGDLS and CDR2 YYNGEE. V gave up 0 bases and J gave up 0 bases, with 7 bases separating them. The CDR3 length is 14 residues. Here the CDR3 reads CASSVVGSSYEQYF. The CDR3 region has the DNA TGTGCCAGCAGCGTAGTTGGCAGCTCCTACGAGCAGTACTTC. The full variable domain, rest sourced from reference TRBV9 and TRBJ2-7, is DSGVTQTPKHLITATGQRVTLRCSPRSGDLSVYWYQQSLDQGLQFLIQYYNGEERAKGNILERFSAQQFPDLHSELNLSSLELGDSALYFCASSVVGSSYEQYFGPGTRLTVT.

The gene calls are TRBV5-1 and TRBJ2-5; 12 bases fit TRBD2. Germline CDR1 is SGHRS and CDR2 is YFSETQ. This CDR3 spans 17 amino acids. Germline trimming cut 4 bases from V and 5 bases from J; bases unmatched to any gene: 12. This CDR3 reads CASSRGLAGGRLETQYF. For the CDR3, the DNA is TGCGCCAGCAGCAGAGGGCTAGCGGGAGGGCGGTTGGAGACCCAGTACTTC.

This rearrangement joins TRBV18 to TRBJ1-1, with D tentatively TRBD1 (6 bases). The germline V gene encodes CDR1 KGHSH and CDR2 LQKENI. V gave up 1 base and J gave up 4 bases, with 13 bases separating them. This CDR3 comprises 15 residues. CDR3 nucleotides: TGTGCCAGCTCACCACATTCAGGGGCCGGCACTGAAGCTTTCTTT. This sequence encodes CASSPHSGAGTEAFF.

The rearrangement uses TRBV11-3 and TRBJ2-7, with D unclear. The CDR3 contains 14 residues. Germline V lookup: CDR1 SGHNT, CDR2 YENEEA. V lost 3 bases, J lost 2 bases, and 11 bases lay in between. CDR3: CASSFSQITYEQYF. The CDR3 DNA reads TGTGCCAGCAGCTTTAGCCAGATCACCTACGAGCAGTACTTC.

The gene calls are TRBV9 and TRBJ1-1; D gene uncertain. CDR1 is SGDLS and CDR2 is YYNGEE in the germline V gene. V lost 4 bases and J 2 bases, leaving 15 bases between the germline ends. CDR3 length equals 15 residues. For the CDR3, the DNA is TGTGCCAGCAGCCCTAGCCGGGGTGGAAACACTGAAGCTTTCTTT. This translates into CASSPSRGGNTEAFF.

This clone has just one count. The V call is TRBV6-5, the J call TRBJ2-7; TRBD2 is a possible D gene (6 bases). This CDR3 spans 14 amino acids. CDR1 and CDR2 (germline): MNHEY, SVGAGI. Trimming removed 0 bases from V and 11 bases from J, with 17 bases in between. CDR3 amino acids: CASSYSMVAGLEYF. In nucleotides, the CDR3 is TGTGCCAGCAGTTACTCGATGGTCGCGGGGTTGGAGTACTTC.

This rearrangement joins TRBV11-2 to TRBJ1-2, with TRBD1 identical over 7 bases. After removal of 5 bases from V and 12 bases from J, the junction contained 6 bases not matched to a gene. The CDR3 covers 11 residues. Germline CDR1 is SGHAT and CDR2 is FQNNGV. The CDR3 DNA follows: TGTGCCAGCAGCCCTCAACAGGGGCACACCTTC. It yields the protein CASSPQQGHTF. Combining the CDR3 with reference TRBV11-2 and TRBJ1-2 gives the whole variable domain EAGVAQSPRYKIIEKRQSVAFWCNPISGHATLYWYQQILGQGPKLLIQFQNNGVVDDSQLPKDRFSAERLKGVDSTLKIQPAKLEDSAVYLCASSPQQGHTFGSGTRLTVV.

This chain links TRBV19 with TRBJ2-3, with 7 bases that match TRBD1. With V trimmed by 5 bases and J by 12 bases, 17 bases remained unmatched. Germline V gives CDR1 LNHDA, CDR2 SQIVND (reference sequence). The CDR3 consists of 15 residues. CDR3 loop: CASSGYRGRNGRQYF. CDR3 DNA: TGTGCCAGTAGTGGCTACAGGGGACGCAATGGTAGACAGTATTTT.

The chain carries TRBV29-1 and TRBJ2-1; possibly TRBD2 for D (6 bases). Germline CDR1 reads SQVTM; CDR2 reads ANQGSEA. The length of the CDR3 is 15 residues. Trimming shortened V by 2 bases and J by 1 base, and 12 bases separated the two germline ends. CDR3 nucleotides: TGCAGCGTTGAAAGGTCCGGGGGATCCTACAATGAGCAGTTCTTC. Amino acid sequence: CSVERSGGSYNEQFF.

The chain has TRBV3-1 (or the pseudogene TRBV3-2) and TRBJ2-5, with 16 nucleotides matching TRBD2. Germline V gives CDR1 LGHDT, CDR2 YNNKEL (reference sequence). The CDR3 is 22 residues long. With 0 bases clipped from V and 6 bases from J, the junction kept 19 bases outside the gene matches. CDR3 amino acids: CASSQDLPMGLAGGVELKTQYF. CDR3 coding DNA: TGTGCCAGCAGCCAAGATCTCCCCATGGGACTAGCGGGAGGGGTTGAACTAAAGACCCAGTACTTC.

In its sample, this clone was seen a few times. The rearrangement links TRBV7-2 to TRBJ2-2; D is ambiguous. Germline lookup yields CDR1 SGHTA and CDR2 FQGNSA. The CDR3 spans 16 residues. V lost 2 bases and J 4 bases, leaving 14 bases between the germline ends. For the CDR3, the DNA is TGTGCCAGCAGCTTATTTGGGCCCACCGGCACCGGGGAGCTGTTTTTT. It yields the protein CASSLFGPTGTGELFF.

This clone was counted between two and nine times. This chain links TRBV11-3 with TRBJ2-5, with no clear D. With 4 bases removed from V and 4 bases from J, the gap between germline ends came to 10 bases. CDR1 is SGHNT, CDR2 YENEEA, per germline. The CDR3 has 13 amino acids. The DNA of the CDR3 is TGTGCCAGCAGCTCTAGGATCGGAGAGACCCAGTACTTC. It translates to CASSSRIGETQYF.

The chain links TRBV27 to TRBJ2-5; TRBD2 matches 7 bases. From germline, CDR1 is MNHEY and CDR2 SMNVEV (reference sequence). With 8 bases clipped from V and 5 bases from J, the junction kept 17 bases outside the gene matches. This CDR3 contains 16 residues. CDR3 loop: CASLRKMGGPSETQYF. As DNA, the CDR3 is TGTGCCAGCCTGAGGAAGATGGGAGGGCCGTCGGAGACCCAGTACTTC.

The genes are TRBV19 and TRBJ2-5; 7 positions agree with TRBD2. This CDR3 contains 13 residues. The ends lost 9 bases at V and 4 bases at J; junction bases unmatched: 8. Germline CDR1 and CDR2: LNHDA and SQIVND (reference sequence). CDR3 nucleotide sequence: TGTGCCAGCGCGGGGGTTACTGGAGAGACCCAGTACTTC. Encoded protein: CASAGVTGETQYF.

V usage is TRBV7-8 and J usage is TRBJ2-1, with 12 bases that match TRBD2. Germline trimming cut 5 bases from V and 2 bases from J; bases unmatched to any gene: 4. The CDR3 is 16 residues long. Germline loops: CDR1 SGHVS, CDR2 FQNEAQ. The CDR3 DNA sequence: TGTGCCAGCAGCCGACTAGCGGGAGTGACCTACAATGAGCAGTTCTTC. It encodes CASSRLAGVTYNEQFF.